One and the same sample provided the 5 T cell receptor beta chains below, sequenced in a study of OX40 agonist ivuxolimab in advanced cancers. Data came from immunoSEQ multiplex PCR; TCRdb stores just in-frame clones and leaves some out. Altogether 65,000 to 70,000 clones are present, more than 80% being singletons, with the ten largest covering about 6.3%. This material consisted of CD4+ or CD8+ T cells sorted from blood, taken in a trial of the OX40 agonist ivuxolimab. Receptor source: an adult with an advanced solid tumor such as melanoma, head and neck, liver or kidney cancer.

This clone has only one observation. The chain joins TRBV7-9 to TRBJ1-4; a weak D match, TRBD1 (5 bases). The length of the CDR3 is 15 residues. Per germline, CDR1 SEHNR and CDR2 FQNEAQ (reference sequence). Trimming cost V 0 bases and J 6 bases, with 11 bases left between them. In DNA form, the CDR3 reads TGTGCCAGCAGCTTAGCACAGCGGGGGGATGAAAAACTGTTTTTT. This translates into CASSLAQRGDEKLFF. The full variable domain, in which reference TRBV7-9 and TRBJ1-4 provide the parts outside the CDR3, is DTGVSQNPRHKITKRGQNVTFRCDPISEHNRLYWYRQTLGQGPEFLTYFQNEAQLEKSRLLSDRFSAERPKGSFSTLEIQRTEQGDSAMYLCASSLAQRGDEKLFFGSGTQLSVL.

This clone was seen once. The chain uses TRBV6-5 and TRBJ2-2; D ambiguous. CDR3 size: 14 residues. Germline-derived CDR1 and CDR2 are MNHEY and SVGAGI. With 2 bases removed from V and 7 bases from J, the gap between germline ends came to 11 bases. The DNA for the CDR3 is TGTGCCAGCAGTTACAACGCTAACGTCGGGGAGCTGTTTTTT. Translated: CASSYNANVGELFF.

The genes are TRBV28 and TRBJ2-1, with 15 nucleotides matching TRBD2. The length of the CDR3 is 20 residues. Germline values: CDR1 MDHEN, CDR2 SYDVKM. With 2 bases clipped from V and 0 bases from J, the junction kept 8 bases outside the gene matches. This CDR3 reads CASSLVRTSGRVYSYNEQFF. CDR3 in DNA: TGTGCCAGCAGTTTAGTTCGGACTAGCGGGAGGGTGTACTCCTACAATGAGCAGTTCTTC.

The V gene is TRBV19, the J gene TRBJ1-5, with D uncertain. Trimming pared 6 bases from V and 9 bases from J, leaving 27 bases between. The length of the CDR3 is 17 residues. Germline loops: CDR1 LNHDA, CDR2 SQIVND (reference sequence). The CDR3 coding sequence is TGTGCCAGTAGGTTTGCGGTTCAGGTTCCCGGGCGGTGGCCCCAGCATTTT. It specifies CASRFAVQVPGRWPQHF.

This chain joins TRBV27 and TRBJ2-5, with a tentative D call TRBD2 (6 bases). Trimming took off 2 bases at V and 3 bases at J, with 7 bases between the two ends. The CDR3 contains 13 residues. CDR1 and CDR2 from the germline V gene are MNHEY and SMNVEV (reference sequence). The DNA of the CDR3 is TGTGCCAGCAGTTTAGGAGGGAAAGAGACCCAGTACTTC. This encodes CASSLGGKETQYF.